This T cell receptor (beta chain) came from a study of cytomegalovirus exposure and HLA in healthy donors (TCRdb year 2017). About the full investigation: According to an earlier analysis of a few hundred of the donors, about 170 million T cells yielded over 100 million unique TCR beta sequences and more than 250 Gb of sequence data. An early release covering 550 to 700 HLA-typed donors comprised about 300 gigabases of sequencing data and 65 million to 100 million unique TCR sequences. Among the approximately 400 genotyped donors, more than 70% belonged to the genetic ancestry cluster associated with self-reported Caucasian donors. The aim of the study was to test whether cataloging public T cell receptors could identify signatures of past pathogen exposure. Using immunosequencing, the study profiled T cell repertoires from approximately 700 subjects and related those repertoires to cytomegalovirus serostatus. In addition to the first cohort of 650 to 750 subjects, a separate validation cohort of approximately 120 different subjects was used. The study combined high-throughput TCR immunosequencing, statistical association of individual TCRs with disease status, and machine learning to predict cytomegalovirus infection status. A later analysis re-analyzed previously published TCR beta repertoires from 550 to 700 donors and added high-resolution HLA genotyping to study TCR occurrence patterns. The later analysis used no new phenotypic data to find candidate immune exposures, relying instead on TCR beta sequences and their occurrence across donors. To decide whether each TCR beta V gene segment behaved as functional or pseudogenic, an earlier analysis of approximately 620 of the donors relied on high-throughput TCR beta sequencing. Donor age, sex, ethnicity and CMV serostatus were collected together with the repertoire data. A later genetic analysis used genome-wide SNP genotypes for about three fifths of the 666 donors, treating that subset as a discovery cohort. All discovery cohort repertoires had been generated using a single sequencing platform. HLA typing covered class I and class II loci at four-digit resolution. Typing coverage varied by locus: roughly 629-640 donors for A, B, C, DRB1 and DQB1; under 550 for DQA1; approximately 570 for DPA1; about 450 for DPB1. A handful of DR-DQ haplotypes were handled as single units for association and clustering because linkage in the cohort was strong. Among some 400 genotyped donors of the cohort, an average of approximately 240,000 unique TCR beta nucleotide sequences was sequenced per donor, of which about 18% were non-productive.

As regards this clone: This receptor's antigen is unknown. No per-base quality is available; no much larger clone lies one base away.

The protocol used for the library was the immunoSEQ multiplex PCR assay. A mixture of 60 forward primers for TCR Vbeta segments and 13 reverse primers for TCR Jbeta segments was used in the multiplex PCR. The CDR3 region of rearranged TCR beta genes was amplified from genomic DNA by a multiplex PCR assay. The amplified TCR beta libraries were sequenced on the Illumina HiSeq System as 87-base-pair reads. In the original analysis: Across the 666 repertoires, a later analysis counted 80 million or so unique TCR beta chains, some 11 million of which were shared by at least two donors. Raw reads were error-corrected and collapsed into unique sequences by a nearest-neighbor algorithm in which closely related sequences were merged to remove PCR and sequencing errors. CDR3 sequences were aligned to IMGT reference sequences to assign V, D and J gene segments. Each retained sequence needed at least a six-nucleotide match to both a V gene segment and a J gene segment. A rearrangement counted as productive if the CDR3 had no stop codons and remained in frame with V and J, and every other rearrangement counted as non-productive. CDR3 was defined by IMGT convention, running from the second conserved V-encoded cysteine to the conserved J-encoded phenylalanine. The earlier analysis of some 540 of the donors excluded any sequence lacking an unambiguous match to a single V gene segment. In an earlier analysis of approximately 590 of the donors, V segments were called functional above 56.7% productive rearrangements and were called segregating when the between-donor standard deviation exceeded 5%. To diagnose cytomegalovirus status from the catalog of TCR beta chain sequences, a statistical classification framework was built. A later analysis assigned V and J genes by comparing TCR nucleotide sequences with IMGT/GENE-DB human TR gene sequences. A later analysis assigned CDR3 sequences and most-parsimonious VDJ recombination scenarios with the TCRdist pipeline. In a later analysis, each TCR beta chain was defined by its CDR3 amino acid sequence together with its V-gene family, and reads without a unique V-gene family were excluded. In a later analysis, 450 to 600 highly shared, low-generation-probability nucleotide sequences were removed to address suspected cross-contamination and a sequencing artifact. In a later analysis, a clonal expansion index for each public chain was calculated from normalized within-repertoire ranks of inferred template counts. Generation probabilities in a later analysis came from a VDJ recombination model fitted to out-of-frame rearrangements, and those results were checked against IGoR. In a later analysis, hypergeometric tests were used to score TCR-TCR, TCR-HLA and TCR-CMV co-occurrence, with a repertoire-size bias correction applied to TCR pairs. To estimate false discovery rates, a later analysis permuted the HLA or CMV assignments 20 times. In a later analysis, co-occurring TCRs were grouped using DBSCAN, with TCRdist sequence similarity added in when clustering inside HLA-allele-positive subsets. Co-occurrence clustering excluded repertoires with fewer than 30,000 or more than 120,000 public chains, plus five with anomalous nucleotide sharing. Not all clones reach the TCRdb copy of this immuneACCESS table, which keeps in-frame sequences only. Checked studies attribute under half of the gap to unresolved V genes and leave the rest unexplained. The V and J calls and clone size are taken from that table; D and trimming were inferred from the DNA. The sample data list about 170,000 clones, and under 85% of these were observed just once. The ten most abundant clones make up over 2.5% of the sample.

Deletion took 5 bases off V and 3 bases off J, with a span of 13 bases between the germline ends. Via the germline V gene, CDR1 is MDHEN and CDR2 SYDVKM. Its CDR3 holds 14 amino acids, cysteine through phenylalanine. Kept here is only the CDR3 DNA, which spans 42 bases and is read in frame from base 1. The cohort was made up of 650 to 700 healthy bone marrow donors. Cohort members were all nominally healthy when sampled, although unrecorded immune exposures were likely present. The donor tested CMV seronegative, placing the donor among the 350 or so seronegative members of the cohort. A peripheral blood sample was collected from each donor, and TCR beta sequencing was performed on peripheral blood mononuclear cells. The Qiagen DNeasy Blood Extraction Kit was used to extract genomic DNA from the blood cell samples. The paper as a whole reports these results and caveats: The classifier was reported to diagnose cytomegalovirus status with high specificity and sensitivity in both the original and validation cohorts. Several of the top co-occurrence clusters appeared to be linked to parvovirus B19, influenza, CMV and Epstein-Barr virus, according to a later analysis. In a later analysis, around 17,000 TCR beta sequences were associated with specific HLA alleles at a false discovery rate of 0.05. A further reported finding was that TCR beta sequences accurately predicted the HLA-A and HLA-B alleles for most subjects in the first cohort. When HLA alleles, especially DR and DQ, strongly co-occurred, attributing TCR associations to individual alleles was difficult. HLA typing was unavailable for some donors at each locus, so association tests used only the typed subset. Compared with the roughly 720-donor mean, donors in an Asian-associated ancestry cluster had fewer N-insertions in productive TCRs, according to a later genetic analysis. For the cohort, immune exposure information was limited to CMV serostatus. In a later analysis, most CMV-associated TCR beta chains were found to appear HLA-restricted, with HLA associations seemingly driven largely by CMV exposure. A cluster of highly shared sequence variants was judged likely to represent a technical artifact of the sequencing pipeline. An association between a missense DCLRE1C variant and V-gene and J-gene trimming of TCR beta chains was found in a later genetic analysis and replicated in an independent cohort. According to a later analysis, TCR association rates differed among HLA loci, with DRB1 alleles showing the most associated TCRs and HLA-C alleles showing the fewest. The earlier analysis of 587 of the donors excluded roughly 17 rarely observed V segments, including chromosome 9 orphons, because counts were too low. Correlated functional status among segregating V segments might be attributable to linkage disequilibrium, but an unknown experimental factor could not be ruled out. In a later analysis, HLA-associated TCR beta chains showed more clonal expansion and lower generation probabilities than non-associated chains that were equally common. The cohort was sequenced for TCR beta chains only, and without alpha or paired-chain data the features that could be detected were limited. In an earlier analysis of 587 of the donors, most TCR beta V segments appeared in productive rearrangements about 90% or about 30% of the time, broadly matching IMGT annotations. In vitro tests confirmed that three of the cytomegalovirus-associated TCR beta chains recognize cytomegalovirus antigens. Presence/absence analyses assumed roughly uniform sequencing depth across donors, an assumption that may not hold. In the study, around 160 TCR beta chains were listed as associated with cytomegalovirus. Most TCR sequences were seen in very few donors, while some public TCRs were found in many individuals. Because the 87-base-pair reads could not distinguish some IMGT-functional V segments, including TRBV6-2 and TRBV6-3, those segments were excluded. According to the authors, the approach could potentially be generalized to other disease states and immunological phenotypes.

The chain employs TRBV28 and TRBJ1-1, with TRBD1 as a weak D call on 6 bases. Sequences were obtained from PBMCs. The TCR originated in a female donor in good health and CMV-seronegative. The CDR3 corresponds to CASSLQGGDTEAFF. The nucleotide sequence is given as TGTGCCAGCAGTCTACAGGGTGGGGACACTGAAGCTTTCTTT.